This TCR beta chain was obtained from a study of cytomegalovirus exposure and HLA in healthy donors. The wider study: A prior analysis found about 120 million unique TCR beta sequences from 170 million or so T cells. General observations from the study: Testing in vitro showed three CMV-associated chains specific for CMV antigens. Indistinguishable V segments such as TRBV6-2 and TRBV6-3 were excluded.

Note on this clone: The antigen remains undetermined.

Germline lookup yields CDR1 SNHLY and CDR2 FYNNEI. The CDR3 sequence is 20 residues long. PCR used 60 Vbeta primers and 13 Jbeta primers. This table comes from immunoSEQ multiplex PCR, and its TCRdb copy is limited to in-frame clones, with some not included. Seen here are roughly 160,000 clones, approximately 79% observed once, and the top ten hold about 2.5%. The chain couples TRBV2 to TRBJ2-5, with TRBD2 as a possible D gene (6 bases). The closer fit of TRBJ2-7 to the DNA end suggests the J call may be wrong. The sequenced sample consisted of PBMCs. The TCR comes from a male donor in good health and CMV-seronegative. CDR3 nucleotide sequence: TGTGCCAGCAGTGAAGCCGACGTGCTAGCGAGAAAAACCTCTCAGTACGAGCAGTACTTC. Amino acid sequence: CASSEADVLARKTSQYEQYF.